These 3 T cell receptor beta chains originate from one sample sequenced in a study of cytomegalovirus exposure and HLA in healthy donors. 13 Jbeta primers and 60 Vbeta primers were used for the PCR. Clones were sequenced by immunoSEQ multiplex PCR, and TCRdb holds only the in-frame ones, with some missing. This table holds some 170,000 clones, roughly 9.4% found once. Sequencing used PBMCs. These receptors all come from a woman in her twenties or thirties in good health and CMV-seropositive.

This clone occurred a few times. The chain links TRBV7-9 to TRBJ2-1, with TRBD1 matching over 9 bases. CDR3 length: 15 residues. V lost 5 bases, J lost 3 bases, and 5 bases stayed unmatched. CDR1 is SEHNR, CDR2 FQNEAQ, per germline (reference sequence). The CDR3 sequence: CASSKGDRDYNEQFF. The CDR3 region has the DNA TGTGCCAGCAGCAAGGGGGACAGGGACTACAATGAGCAGTTCTTC. Looking up the rest from reference TRBV7-9 and TRBJ2-1 gives the full variable domain: DTGVSQNPRHKITKRGQNVTFRCDPISEHNRLYWYRQTLGQGPEFLTYFQNEAQLEKSRLLSDRFSAERPKGSFSTLEIQRTEQGDSAMYLCASSKGDRDYNEQFFGPGTRLTVL.

A word on this clone: Since the CDR3 does not end with the conserved phenylalanine or tryptophan, this likely comes from a read error. This chain uses TRBV5-6 with TRBJ2-7; D may be TRBD1 (6 bases). Trimming pared 2 bases from V and 3 bases from J, leaving 15 bases between. This CDR3 spans 15 amino acids. The germline V gene has CDR1 SGHDT and CDR2 YYEEEE. The CDR3 loop reads CASSLTPGAGYEQYL. Here the CDR3 DNA reads TGTGCCAGCAGCTTAACGCCAGGGGCCGGCTACGAGCAGTACCTC.

The rearrangement joins TRBV6-5 to TRBJ2-1; tentatively, D is TRBD2 (7 bases). Germline CDR1 is MNHEY and CDR2 is SVGAGI. The ends were cut back, 5 bases at V and 10 bases at J, with 21 bases in the middle. The length of the CDR3 is 15 residues. CDR3 sequence reads: CASSRGGVGHGEQFF. Here the CDR3 DNA reads TGTGCCAGCAGTAGAGGGGGGGTAGGGCACGGAGAGCAGTTCTTC.